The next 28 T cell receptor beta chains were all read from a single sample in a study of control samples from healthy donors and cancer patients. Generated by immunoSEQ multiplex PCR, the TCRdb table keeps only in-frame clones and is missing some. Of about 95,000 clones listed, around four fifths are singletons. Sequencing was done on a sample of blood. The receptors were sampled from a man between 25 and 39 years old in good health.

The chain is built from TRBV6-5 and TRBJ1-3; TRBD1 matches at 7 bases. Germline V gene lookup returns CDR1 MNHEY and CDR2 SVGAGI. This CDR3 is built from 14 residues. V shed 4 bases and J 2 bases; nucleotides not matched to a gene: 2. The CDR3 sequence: CASSWTGTGNTIYF. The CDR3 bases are TGTGCCAGCAGTTGGACAGGTACTGGAAACACCATATATTTT.

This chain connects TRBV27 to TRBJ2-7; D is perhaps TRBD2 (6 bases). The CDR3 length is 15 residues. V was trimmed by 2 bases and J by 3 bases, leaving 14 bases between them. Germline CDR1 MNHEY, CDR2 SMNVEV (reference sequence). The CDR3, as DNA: TGTGCCAGCAGTTTAGACGGGACTCACAACTACGAGCAGTACTTC. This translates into CASSLDGTHNYEQYF.

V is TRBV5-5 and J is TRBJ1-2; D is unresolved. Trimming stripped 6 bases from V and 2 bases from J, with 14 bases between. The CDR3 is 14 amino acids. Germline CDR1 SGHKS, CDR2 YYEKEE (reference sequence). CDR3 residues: CASNLRTANYGYTF. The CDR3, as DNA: TGTGCCAGCAACCTAAGGACGGCGAACTATGGCTACACCTTC.

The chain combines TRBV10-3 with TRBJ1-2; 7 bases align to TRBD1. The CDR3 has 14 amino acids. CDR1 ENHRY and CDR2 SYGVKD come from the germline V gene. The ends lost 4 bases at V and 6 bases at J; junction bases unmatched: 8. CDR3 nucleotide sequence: TGTGCCATCAGTGTTTCCACAGGGACAGATGGCTACACCTTC. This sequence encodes CAISVSTGTDGYTF.

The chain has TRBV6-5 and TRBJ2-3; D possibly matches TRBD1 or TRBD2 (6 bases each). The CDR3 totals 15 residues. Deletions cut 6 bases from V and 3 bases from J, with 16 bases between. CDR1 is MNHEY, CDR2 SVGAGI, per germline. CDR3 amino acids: CASSGSGQFTDTQYF. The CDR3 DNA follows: TGTGCCAGCAGCGGGAGCGGACAGTTTACAGATACGCAGTATTTT.

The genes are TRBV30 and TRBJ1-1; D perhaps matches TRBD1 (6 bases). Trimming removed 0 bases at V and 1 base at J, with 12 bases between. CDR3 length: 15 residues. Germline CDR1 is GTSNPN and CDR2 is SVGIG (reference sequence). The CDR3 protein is CAWSVGGGANTEAFF. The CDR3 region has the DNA TGTGCCTGGAGTGTAGGCGGGGGGGCGAACACTGAAGCTTTCTTT.

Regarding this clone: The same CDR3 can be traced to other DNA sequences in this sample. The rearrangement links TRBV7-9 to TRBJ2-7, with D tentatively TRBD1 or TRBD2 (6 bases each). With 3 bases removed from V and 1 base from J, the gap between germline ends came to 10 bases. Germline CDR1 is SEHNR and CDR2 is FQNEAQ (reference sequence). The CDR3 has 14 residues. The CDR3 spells CASSLGGVSYEQYF. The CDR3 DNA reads TGTGCCAGCAGCTTGGGGGGCGTATCCTACGAGCAGTACTTC.

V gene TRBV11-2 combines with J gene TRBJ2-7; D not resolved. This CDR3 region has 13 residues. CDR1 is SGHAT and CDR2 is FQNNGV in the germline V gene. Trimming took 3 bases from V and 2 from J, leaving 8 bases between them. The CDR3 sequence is CASSFAPTYEQYF. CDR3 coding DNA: TGTGCCAGCAGCTTTGCTCCCACCTACGAGCAGTACTTC.

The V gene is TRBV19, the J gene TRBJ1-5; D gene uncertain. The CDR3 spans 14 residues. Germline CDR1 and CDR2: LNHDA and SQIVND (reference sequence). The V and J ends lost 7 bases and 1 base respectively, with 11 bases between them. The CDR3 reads CASNPSGSNQPQHF. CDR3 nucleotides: TGTGCCAGTAACCCCAGCGGAAGCAATCAGCCCCAGCATTTT.

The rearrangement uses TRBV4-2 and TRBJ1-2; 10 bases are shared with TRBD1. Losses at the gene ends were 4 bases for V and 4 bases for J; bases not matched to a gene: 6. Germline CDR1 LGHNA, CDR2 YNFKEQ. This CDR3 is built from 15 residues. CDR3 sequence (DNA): TGTGCCAGCAGCCCTCCGGGACAGGGGAGCTATGGCTACACCTTC. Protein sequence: CASSPPGQGSYGYTF.

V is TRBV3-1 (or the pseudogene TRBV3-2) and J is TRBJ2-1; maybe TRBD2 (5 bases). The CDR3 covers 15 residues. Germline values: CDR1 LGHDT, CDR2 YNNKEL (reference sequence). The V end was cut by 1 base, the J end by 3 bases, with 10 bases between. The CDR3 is CASSQGRIGYNEQFF. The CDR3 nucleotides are TGTGCCAGCAGCCAAGGGAGGATCGGCTACAATGAGCAGTTCTTC.

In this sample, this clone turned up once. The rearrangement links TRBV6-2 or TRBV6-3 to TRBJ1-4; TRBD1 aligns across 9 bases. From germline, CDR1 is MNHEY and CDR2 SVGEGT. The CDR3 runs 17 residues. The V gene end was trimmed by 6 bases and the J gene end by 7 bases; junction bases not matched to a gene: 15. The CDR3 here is CASSQIGQGRGTEKLFF. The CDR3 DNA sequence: TGTGCCAGCAGCCAGATCGGACAGGGGCGCGGTACTGAAAAACTGTTTTTT.

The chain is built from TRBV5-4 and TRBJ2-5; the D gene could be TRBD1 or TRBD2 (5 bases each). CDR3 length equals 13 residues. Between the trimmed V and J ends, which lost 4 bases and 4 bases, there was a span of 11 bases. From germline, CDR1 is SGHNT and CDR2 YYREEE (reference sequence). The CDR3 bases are TGTGCCAGCAGCCAGGGCAGCGGAGAGACCCAGTACTTC. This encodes CASSQGSGETQYF.

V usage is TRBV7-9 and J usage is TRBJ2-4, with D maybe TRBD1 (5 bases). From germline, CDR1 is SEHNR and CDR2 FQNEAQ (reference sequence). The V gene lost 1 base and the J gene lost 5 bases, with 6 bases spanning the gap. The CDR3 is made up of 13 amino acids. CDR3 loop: CASSLVGENIQYF. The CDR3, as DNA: TGTGCCAGCAGCTTAGTAGGGGAAAACATTCAGTACTTC.

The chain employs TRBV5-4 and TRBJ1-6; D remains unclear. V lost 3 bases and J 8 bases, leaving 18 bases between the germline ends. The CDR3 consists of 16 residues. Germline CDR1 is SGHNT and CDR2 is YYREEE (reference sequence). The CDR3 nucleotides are TGTGCCAGCAGCTCGGAGTCCCAGGCGGTACATTCACCCCTCCACTTT. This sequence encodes CASSSESQAVHSPLHF.

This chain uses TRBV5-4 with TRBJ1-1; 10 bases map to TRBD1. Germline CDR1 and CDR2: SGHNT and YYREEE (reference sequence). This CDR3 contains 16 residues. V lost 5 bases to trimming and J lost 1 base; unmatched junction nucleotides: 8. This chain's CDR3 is CASSPDRGLGNTEAFF. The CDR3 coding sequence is TGTGCCAGCAGTCCTGACAGGGGGCTCGGGAACACTGAAGCTTTCTTT. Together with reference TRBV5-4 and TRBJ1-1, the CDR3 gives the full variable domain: ETGVTQSPTHLIKTRGQQVTLRCSSQSGHNTVSWYQQALGQGPQFIFQYYREEENGRGNFPPRFSGLQFPNYSSELNVNALELDDSALYLCASSPDRGLGNTEAFFGQGTRLTVV.

CDR3 coding DNA: TGTGCCAGCAGTAACTCTTTCCGGACAACGAACACCGGGGAGCTGTTTTTT. Translation: CASSNSFRTTNTGELFF. The chain couples TRBV28 to TRBJ2-2; the D gene is possibly TRBD1 (5 bases). The germline V and J ends were trimmed by 5 bases and 0 bases, with 16 bases remaining between them. Germline loops: CDR1 MDHEN, CDR2 SYDVKM. The CDR3 spans 17 residues.

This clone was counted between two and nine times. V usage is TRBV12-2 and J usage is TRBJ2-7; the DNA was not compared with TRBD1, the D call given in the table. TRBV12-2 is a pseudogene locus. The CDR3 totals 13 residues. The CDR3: CASRWGRAVEQYF. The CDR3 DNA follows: TGTGCAAGTCGCTGGGGGCGGGCGGTCGAGCAGTACTTC.

The CDR3 sequence is CTSSHLWAGKLGYSPLHF. The CDR3 DNA reads as TGCACCAGCAGCCATCTGTGGGCAGGAAAGTTAGGGTATTCACCCCTCCACTTT. The rearrangement joins TRBV1 to TRBJ1-6. TRBV1 is a recognized pseudogene. The CDR3 covers 18 residues.

The DNA of the CDR3 is TGTGCCAGTAGTATGGGGGACAGGGCTGCTGGGCAGTACTTC. Its translation is CASSMGDRAAGQYF. The J gene is TRBJ2-7, the V gene TRBV19; 9 bases match TRBD1. The CDR3 spans 14 residues. Germline V gene lookup returns CDR1 LNHDA and CDR2 SQIVND (reference sequence). V shed 3 bases and J 9 bases; nucleotides not matched to a gene: 9. The full variable domain, rest sourced from reference TRBV19 and TRBJ2-7, is DGGITQSPKYLFRKEGQNVTLSCEQNLNHDAMYWYRQDPGQGLRLIYYSQIVNDFQKGDIAEGYSVSREKKESFPLTVTSAQKNPTAFYLCASSMGDRAAGQYFGPGTRLTVT.

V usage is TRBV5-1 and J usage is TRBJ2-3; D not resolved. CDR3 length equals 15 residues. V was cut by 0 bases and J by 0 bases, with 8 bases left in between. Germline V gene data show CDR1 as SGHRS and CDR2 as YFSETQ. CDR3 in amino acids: CASSLVGSSTDTQYF. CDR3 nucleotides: TGCGCCAGCAGCTTGGTTGGATCGAGCACAGATACGCAGTATTTT.

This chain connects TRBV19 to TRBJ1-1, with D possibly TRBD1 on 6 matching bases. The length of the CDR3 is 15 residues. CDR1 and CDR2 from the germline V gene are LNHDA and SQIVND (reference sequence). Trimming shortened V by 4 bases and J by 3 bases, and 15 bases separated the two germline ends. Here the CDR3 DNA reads TGTGCCAGTAGTAAGGGGGGCAGGGGCCACACTGAAGCTTTCTTT. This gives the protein CASSKGGRGHTEAFF.

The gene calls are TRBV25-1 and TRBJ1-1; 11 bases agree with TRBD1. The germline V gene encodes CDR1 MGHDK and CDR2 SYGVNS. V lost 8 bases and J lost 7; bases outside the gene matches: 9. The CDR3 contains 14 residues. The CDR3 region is CASVGQGASVEAFF. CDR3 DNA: TGTGCCAGCGTCGGACAGGGGGCTTCGGTTGAAGCTTTCTTT.

The CDR3 is CASSEGGSGNEKLFF. The CDR3 nucleotides are TGCGCCAGCAGTGAAGGGGGATCGGGTAATGAAAAACTGTTTTTT. This rearrangement joins TRBV10-1 to TRBJ1-4, with D tentatively TRBD1 (6 bases). Germline CDR1 is WNHNN and CDR2 is SYGVQD (reference sequence). The CDR3 runs to 15 residues. V dropped 3 bases and J dropped 4 bases, with 12 bases sitting between them.

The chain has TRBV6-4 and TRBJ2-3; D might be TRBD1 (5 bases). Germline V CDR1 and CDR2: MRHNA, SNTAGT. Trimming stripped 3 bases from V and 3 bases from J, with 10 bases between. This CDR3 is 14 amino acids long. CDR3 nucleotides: TGTGCCAGCAGTGAGGGGCAGGCAACAGATACGCAGTATTTT. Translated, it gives CASSEGQATDTQYF.

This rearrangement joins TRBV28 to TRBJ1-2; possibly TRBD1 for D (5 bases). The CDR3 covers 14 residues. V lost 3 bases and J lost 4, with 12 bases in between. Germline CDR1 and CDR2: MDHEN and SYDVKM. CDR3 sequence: CASSFGGQSYGYTF. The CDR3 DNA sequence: TGTGCCAGCAGTTTTGGAGGACAAAGCTATGGCTACACCTTC.

The CDR3 protein is CASRTGAQPQHF. CDR3 bases: TGTGCCAGCAGGACAGGGGCACAGCCCCAGCATTTT. This chain joins TRBV27 and TRBJ1-5; TRBD1 agrees at 8 bases. With 6 bases clipped from V and 7 bases from J, the junction kept 2 bases outside the gene matches. This CDR3 has 12 residues. Germline assignment: CDR1 MNHEY and CDR2 SMNVEV (reference sequence).

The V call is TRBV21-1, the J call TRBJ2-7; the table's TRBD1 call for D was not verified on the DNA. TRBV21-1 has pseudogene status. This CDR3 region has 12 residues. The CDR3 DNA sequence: TGTGGCAGGGACAGGGTCATCTACGAGCAGTACTTC. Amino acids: CGRDRVIYEQYF.